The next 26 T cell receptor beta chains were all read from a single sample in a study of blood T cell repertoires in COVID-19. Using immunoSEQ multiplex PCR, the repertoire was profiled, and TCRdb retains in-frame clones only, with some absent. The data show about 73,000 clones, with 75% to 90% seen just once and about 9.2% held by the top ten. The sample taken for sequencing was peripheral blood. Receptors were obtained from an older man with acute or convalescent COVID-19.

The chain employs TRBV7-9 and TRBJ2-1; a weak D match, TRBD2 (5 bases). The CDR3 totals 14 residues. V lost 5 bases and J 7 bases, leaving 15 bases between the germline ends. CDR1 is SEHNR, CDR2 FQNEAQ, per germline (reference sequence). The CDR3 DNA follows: TGTGCCAGCAGCCAAAATGAGGGTGGGAATGAGCAGTTCTTC. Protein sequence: CASSQNEGGNEQFF.

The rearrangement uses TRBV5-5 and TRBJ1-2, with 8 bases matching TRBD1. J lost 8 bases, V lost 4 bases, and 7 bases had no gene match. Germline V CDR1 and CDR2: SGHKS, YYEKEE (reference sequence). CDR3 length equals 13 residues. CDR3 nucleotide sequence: TGTGCCAGCAGCCGGACAGGGCAACACGGCTACACCTTC. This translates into CASSRTGQHGYTF.

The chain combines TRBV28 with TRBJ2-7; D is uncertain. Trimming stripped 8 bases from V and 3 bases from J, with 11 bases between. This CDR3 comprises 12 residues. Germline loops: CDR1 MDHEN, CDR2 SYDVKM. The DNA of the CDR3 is TGTGCCAGCGGAATAGCCGTCTACGAGCAGTACTTC. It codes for CASGIAVYEQYF. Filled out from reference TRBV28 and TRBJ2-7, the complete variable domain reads DVKVTQSSRYLVKRTGEKVFLECVQDMDHENMFWYRQDPGLGLRLIYFSYDVKMKEKGDIPEGYSVSREKKERFSLILESASTNQTSMYLCASGIAVYEQYFGPGTRLTVT.

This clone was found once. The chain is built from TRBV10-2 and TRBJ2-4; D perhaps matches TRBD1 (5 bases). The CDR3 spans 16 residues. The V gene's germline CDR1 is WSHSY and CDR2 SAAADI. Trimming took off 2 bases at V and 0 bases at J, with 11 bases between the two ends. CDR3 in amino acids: CASSETGALAKNIQYF. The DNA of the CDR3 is TGCGCCAGCAGTGAGACAGGCGCCCTAGCCAAAAACATTCAGTACTTC.

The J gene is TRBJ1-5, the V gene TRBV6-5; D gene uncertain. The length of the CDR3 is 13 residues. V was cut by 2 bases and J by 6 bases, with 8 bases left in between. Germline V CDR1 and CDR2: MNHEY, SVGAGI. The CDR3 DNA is TGTGCCAGCAGTTACACAGTAGGTCAGCCCCAGCATTTT. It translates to CASSYTVGQPQHF.

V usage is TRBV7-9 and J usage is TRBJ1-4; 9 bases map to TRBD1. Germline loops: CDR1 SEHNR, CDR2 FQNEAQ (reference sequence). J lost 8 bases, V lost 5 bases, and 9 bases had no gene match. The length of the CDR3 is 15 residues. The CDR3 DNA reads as TGTGCCAGCAGCCCGGGGGACAGGGTAGGAGAAAAACTGTTTTTT. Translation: CASSPGDRVGEKLFF.

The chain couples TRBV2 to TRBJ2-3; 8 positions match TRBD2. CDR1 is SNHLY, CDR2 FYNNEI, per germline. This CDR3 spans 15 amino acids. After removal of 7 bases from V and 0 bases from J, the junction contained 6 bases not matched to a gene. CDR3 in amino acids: CASTLGLVSTDTQYF. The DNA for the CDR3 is TGTGCCAGCACCTTGGGACTAGTTAGCACAGATACGCAGTATTTT. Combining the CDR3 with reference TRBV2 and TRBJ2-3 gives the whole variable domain EPEVTQTPSHQVTQMGQEVILRCVPISNHLYFYWYRQILGQKVEFLVSFYNNEISEKSEIFDDQFSVERPDGSNFTLKIRSTKLEDSAMYFCASTLGLVSTDTQYFGPGTRLTVL.

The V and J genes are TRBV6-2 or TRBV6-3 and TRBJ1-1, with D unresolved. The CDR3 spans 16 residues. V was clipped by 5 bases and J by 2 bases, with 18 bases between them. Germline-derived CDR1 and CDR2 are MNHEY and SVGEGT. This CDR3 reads CASSALGAGTNTEAFF. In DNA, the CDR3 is TGTGCCAGCAGTGCCCTCGGAGCCGGAACCAACACTGAAGCTTTCTTT.

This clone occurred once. In DNA, the CDR3 is TGTGCCAGCTCGGGACACCTGACCTACAATGAGCAGTTCTTC. Encoded protein: CASSGHLTYNEQFF. The genes are TRBV19 and TRBJ2-1; D is perhaps TRBD1 (6 bases). Trimming removed 9 bases from V and 2 bases from J, with 14 bases in between. Germline assignment: CDR1 LNHDA and CDR2 SQIVND (reference sequence). The CDR3 sequence is 14 residues long.

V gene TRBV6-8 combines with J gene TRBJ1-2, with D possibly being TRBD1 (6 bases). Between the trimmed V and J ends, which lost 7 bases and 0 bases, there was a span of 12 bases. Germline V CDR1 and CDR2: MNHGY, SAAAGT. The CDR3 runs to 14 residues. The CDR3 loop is CASTQGLANYGYTF. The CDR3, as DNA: TGTGCCAGCACCCAGGGGTTAGCTAACTATGGCTACACCTTC.

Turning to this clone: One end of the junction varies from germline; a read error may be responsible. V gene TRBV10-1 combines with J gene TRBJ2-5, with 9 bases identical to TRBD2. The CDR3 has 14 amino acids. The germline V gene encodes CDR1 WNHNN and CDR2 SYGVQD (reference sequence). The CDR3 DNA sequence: TGCGCCAGCAGTGAGTCGATTAGCGGGAGTACCCTGTACTTC. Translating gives CASSESISGSTLYF.

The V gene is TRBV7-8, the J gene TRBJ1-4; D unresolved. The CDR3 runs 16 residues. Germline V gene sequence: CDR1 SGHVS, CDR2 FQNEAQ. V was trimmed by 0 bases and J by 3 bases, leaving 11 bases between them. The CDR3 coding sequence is TGTGCCAGCAGCTTAGCGCGCCAGGTTCCTAATGAAAAACTGTTTTTT. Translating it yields CASSLARQVPNEKLFF.

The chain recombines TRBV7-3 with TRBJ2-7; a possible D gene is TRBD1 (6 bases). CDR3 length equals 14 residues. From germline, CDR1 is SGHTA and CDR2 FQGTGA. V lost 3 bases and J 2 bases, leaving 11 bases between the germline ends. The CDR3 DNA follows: TGTGCCAGCAGCTTTGGGACACCACCCTACGAGCAGTACTTC. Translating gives CASSFGTPPYEQYF.

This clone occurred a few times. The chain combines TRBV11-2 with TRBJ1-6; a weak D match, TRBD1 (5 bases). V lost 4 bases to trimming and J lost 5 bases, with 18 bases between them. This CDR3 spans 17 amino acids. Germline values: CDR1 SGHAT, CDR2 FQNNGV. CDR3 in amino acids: CASSSRGQIQNNSPLHF. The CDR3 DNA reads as TGTGCCAGCAGCTCCAGAGGACAAATCCAAAATAATTCACCCCTCCACTTT.

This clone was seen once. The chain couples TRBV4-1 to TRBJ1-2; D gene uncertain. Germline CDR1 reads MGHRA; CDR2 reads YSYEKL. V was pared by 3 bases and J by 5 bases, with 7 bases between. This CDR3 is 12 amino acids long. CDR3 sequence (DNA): TGCGCCAGCAGCCAGGCCTTTTATGGCTACACCTTC. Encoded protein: CASSQAFYGYTF.

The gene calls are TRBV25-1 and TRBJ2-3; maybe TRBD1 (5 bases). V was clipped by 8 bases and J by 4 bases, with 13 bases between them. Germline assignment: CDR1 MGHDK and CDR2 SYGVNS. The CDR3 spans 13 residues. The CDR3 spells CASCLGASDTQYF. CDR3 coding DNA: TGTGCCAGCTGCCTAGGGGCCTCAGATACGCAGTATTTT.

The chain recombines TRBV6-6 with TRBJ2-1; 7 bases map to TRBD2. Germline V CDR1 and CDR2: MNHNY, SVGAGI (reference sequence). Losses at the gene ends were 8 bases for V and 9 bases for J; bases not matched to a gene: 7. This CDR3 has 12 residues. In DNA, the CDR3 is TGTGCCAGCCGGGCGGGAGCGGGTGAGCAGTTCTTC. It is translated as CASRAGAGEQFF.

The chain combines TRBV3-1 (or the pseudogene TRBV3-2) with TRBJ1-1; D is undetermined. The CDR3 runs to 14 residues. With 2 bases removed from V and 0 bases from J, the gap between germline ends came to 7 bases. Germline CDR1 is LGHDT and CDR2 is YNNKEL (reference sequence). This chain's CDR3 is CASSQRELNTEAFF. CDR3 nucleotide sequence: TGTGCCAGCAGCCAACGAGAATTGAACACTGAAGCTTTCTTT.

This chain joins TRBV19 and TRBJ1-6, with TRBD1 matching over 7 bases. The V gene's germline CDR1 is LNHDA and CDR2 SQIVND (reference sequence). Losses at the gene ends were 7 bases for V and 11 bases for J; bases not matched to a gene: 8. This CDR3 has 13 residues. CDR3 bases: TGTGCCAGTACTTCAGGGGGGTCGGCACCCCTCCACTTT. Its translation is CASTSGGSAPLHF.

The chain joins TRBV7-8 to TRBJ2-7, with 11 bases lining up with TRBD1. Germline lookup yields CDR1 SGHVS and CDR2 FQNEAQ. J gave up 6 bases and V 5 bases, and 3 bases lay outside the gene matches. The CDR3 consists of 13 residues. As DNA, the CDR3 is TGTGCCAGCAGCGGACAGGGGGCGGGCGAGCAGTACTTC. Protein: CASSGQGAGEQYF. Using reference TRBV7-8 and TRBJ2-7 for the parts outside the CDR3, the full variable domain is GAGVSQSPRYKVAKRGQDVALRCDPISGHVSLFWYQQALGQGPEFLTYFQNEAQLDKSGLPSDRFFAERPEGSVSTLKIQRTQQEDSAVYLCASSGQGAGEQYFGPGTRLTVT.

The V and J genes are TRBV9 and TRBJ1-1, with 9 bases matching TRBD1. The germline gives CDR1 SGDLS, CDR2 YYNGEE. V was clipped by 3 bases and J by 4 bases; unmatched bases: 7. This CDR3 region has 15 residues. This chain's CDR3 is CASSEGTGSGTEAFF. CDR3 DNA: TGTGCCAGCAGCGAAGGGACAGGGTCGGGCACTGAAGCTTTCTTT.

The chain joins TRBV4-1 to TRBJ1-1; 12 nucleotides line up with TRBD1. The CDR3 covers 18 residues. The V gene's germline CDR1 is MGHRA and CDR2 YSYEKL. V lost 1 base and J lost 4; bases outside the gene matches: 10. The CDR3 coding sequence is TGCGCCAGCAGCCAAGGGGGCGGGACAGGGGGCCGGGGCACTGAAGCTTTCTTT. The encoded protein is CASSQGGGTGGRGTEAFF.

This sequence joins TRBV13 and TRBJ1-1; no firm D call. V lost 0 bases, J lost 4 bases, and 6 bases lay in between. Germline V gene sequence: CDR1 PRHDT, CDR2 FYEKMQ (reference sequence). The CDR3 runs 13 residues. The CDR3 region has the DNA TGTGCCAGCAGCTTAGGGCCGAGCACTGAAGCTTTCTTT. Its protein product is CASSLGPSTEAFF.

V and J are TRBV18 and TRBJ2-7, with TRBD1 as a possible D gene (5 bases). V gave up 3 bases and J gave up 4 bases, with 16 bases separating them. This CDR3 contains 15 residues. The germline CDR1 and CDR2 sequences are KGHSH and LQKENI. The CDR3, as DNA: TGTGCCAGCTCACCGCCTGGGTATGGACATTACGAGCAGTACTTC. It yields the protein CASSPPGYGHYEQYF.

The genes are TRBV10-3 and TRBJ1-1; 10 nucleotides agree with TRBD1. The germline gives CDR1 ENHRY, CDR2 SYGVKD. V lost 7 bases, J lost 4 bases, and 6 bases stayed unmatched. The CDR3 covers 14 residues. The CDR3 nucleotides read TGTGCCATCAATCCCGGACAGGGGGGCACTGAAGCTTTCTTT. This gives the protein CAINPGQGGTEAFF.

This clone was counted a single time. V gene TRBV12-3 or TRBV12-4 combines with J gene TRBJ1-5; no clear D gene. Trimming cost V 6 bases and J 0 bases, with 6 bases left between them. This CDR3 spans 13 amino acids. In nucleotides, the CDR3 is TGTGCCAGCAGCTTCAGTAGCAATCAGCCCCAGCATTTT. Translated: CASSFSSNQPQHF.